This TCR beta chain was identified during a study of blood T cell repertoires in COVID-19 (dated by TCRdb to the early 2020s). A note on the overall study: Samples covering the acute and convalescent phases of COVID-19 were provided by collaborators in the United States, Italy and Spain. The material from the prospective study consisted of cDNA or gDNA derived from T cells, B-cell-depleted T cells, or PBMCs. Subjects who had been exposed to COVID-19, were actively infected with it, or had recovered from it provided the deeply sampled blood TCRbeta repertoires that made up the dataset. The repertoires were released in a freely available public database intended as a resource for research on the immune response to SARS-CoV-2. The samples were drawn from two sources: the first 160 participants of the ongoing ImmuneRACE study, and about 1,300 subjects contributed by 6 global collaborators. The sample metadata nearly always contained a de-identified subject ID, COVID-19 status, age in years and sex. Where available, HLA class I and class II types were taken from metadata supplied by the sample provider and were not determined by assay-based typing. General findings and caveats noted by the study authors: The amount of clinical and demographic metadata varied by source and participant and was provided uncurated.

TCRbeta CDR3 regions were amplified from genomic DNA using the immunoSEQ Assay, a bias-controlled multiplex PCR. On the study's bioinformatics: Nucleated cell counts per sample were estimated from amplification of reference gene primers within the assay. Sequence reads were collapsed and filtered to measure the absolute abundance of every unique TCRbeta CDR3 rearrangement. Productive Simpson clonality was computed per sample as the square root of Simpson's diversity index over productive rearrangements. TCRdb stores this immuneACCESS table with in-frame sequences only. Part of the clones is absent; in the studies checked, under half of the shortfall reflects unresolved V genes, and no reason is known for the rest. V, J and clone size were drawn from that table, and D and trimming were deduced from the DNA. For this sample there are about 240,000 clones; roughly 90% appear just once. Of the sample, more than 3.5% is held by the ten largest clones.

Enrolling through a virtual design, the prospective study's participants ranged in age from roughly 18 to 90 years and lived across around 25 United States geographic areas. In the prospective study, cohorts were assigned on the basis of participant-reported clinical history obtained from a screening survey and a study questionnaire. Recovered participants in ImmuneRACE Cohort 3 were defined as having two consecutive negative NP/OP PCR tests, clearance from a healthcare professional, or resolution of symptoms. Each participant in the prospective study had whole blood, serum and a nasopharyngeal or oropharyngeal swab collected by mobile phlebotomists. Additional blood draws and questionnaires over an approximately 2-month period could optionally be provided by prospective study participants. Before DNA extraction, prospective study blood samples were shipped either frozen or at room temperature.

There are 14 amino acids in the CDR3, from cysteine to phenylalanine inclusive. Left in the record is the CDR3 DNA by itself, 42 bases read in frame from the first base. V is pared back by 3 bases and J by 4 bases, with 9 bases lying between the germline termini. CDR1 and CDR2 (KGHSH, LQKENI) derive from the germline V gene. For this clone: The clone's antigen remains unknown. Per-base quality was not reported, and no clone a single base away is much larger than it.

The clonotype was recovered from a woman aged 25-40 years who had recovered from COVID-19. This sequence uses TRBV18 and TRBJ1-4, with TRBD1 tentatively as D gene (5 bases match). Specimen: PBMCs or T cells enriched from blood (not recorded which). The DNA sequence is TGTGCCAGCTCACCGACAGCAAGTAATGAAAAACTGTTTTTT. It codes for CASSPTASNEKLFF.